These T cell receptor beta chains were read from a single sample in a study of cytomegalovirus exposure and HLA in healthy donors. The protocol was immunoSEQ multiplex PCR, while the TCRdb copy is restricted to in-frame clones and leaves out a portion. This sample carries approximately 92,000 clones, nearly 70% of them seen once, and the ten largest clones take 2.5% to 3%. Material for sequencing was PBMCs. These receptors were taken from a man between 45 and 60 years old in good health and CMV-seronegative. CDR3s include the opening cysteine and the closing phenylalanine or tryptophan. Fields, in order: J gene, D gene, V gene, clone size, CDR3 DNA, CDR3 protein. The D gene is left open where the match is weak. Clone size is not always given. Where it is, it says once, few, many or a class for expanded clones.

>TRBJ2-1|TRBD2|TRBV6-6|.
TGTGCCAGCAGTCCCGGGACTAGAAACAATGAGCAGTTCTTC
CASSPGTRNNEQFF
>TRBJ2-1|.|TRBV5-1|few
TGCGCCAGCAGCTCCCTTGGGCTATCCTACAATGAGCAGTTCTTC
CASSSLGLSYNEQFF
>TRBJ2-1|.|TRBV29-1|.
TGCAGCGTTGAAGATTCCCAGGGCCCTACCTACAATGAGCAGTTCTTC
CSVEDSQGPTYNEQFF
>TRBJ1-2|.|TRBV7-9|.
TGTGCCAGCAGCTTAGGAGCGGAAAATGGCTACACCTTC
CASSLGAENGYTF
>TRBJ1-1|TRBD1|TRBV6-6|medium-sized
TGTGCCAGCAGTTTACAGGGGGCTGAGACTGAAGCTTTCTTT
CASSLQGAETEAFF
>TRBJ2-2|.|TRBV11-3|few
TGTGCCAGCAGCTTAGCGAGCGGAGCCGGGGAGCTGTTTTTT
CASSLASGAGELFF
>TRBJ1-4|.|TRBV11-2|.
TGTGCCAGCAGCTTAGATCTAAGACCGGGAGCGACTAATGAAAAACTGTTTTTT
CASSLDLRPGATNEKLFF
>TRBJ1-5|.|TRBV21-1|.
TGTGCCAGCAGCAAACCAGAGACAGGGGATCAGCCCCAGCATTTT
CASSKPETGDQPQHF
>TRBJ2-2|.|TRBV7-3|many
TGTGCCAGCAGCTCCGGGGGCACCGGGGAGCTGTTTTTT
CASSSGGTGELFF
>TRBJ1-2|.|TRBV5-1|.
TGCGCCAGCAGCATGGGACCCCTGGAGGGCTACACCTTC
CASSMGPLEGYTF
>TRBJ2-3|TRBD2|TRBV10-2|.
TGCGCCAGCAGCCCGGGACTAGTAGCGGATACGCAGTATTTT
CASSPGLVADTQYF
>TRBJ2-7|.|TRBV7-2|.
TGTGCCAGCAGCTTCCCGGAGGGCAGCTACGAGCAGTACTTC
CASSFPEGSYEQYF
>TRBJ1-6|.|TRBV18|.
TGTGCCAGCTCCCCTGGACAGCATAATTCACCCCTCCACTTT
CASSPGQHNSPLHF
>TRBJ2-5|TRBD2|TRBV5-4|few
TGTGCCAGCAGCTCTCGGGGGGGAAAGGAGACCCAGTACTTC
CASSSRGGKETQYF
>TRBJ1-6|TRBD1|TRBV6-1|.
TGTGCCAGCAGATCGGGACAGATCAATTCACCCCTCCACTTT
CASRSGQINSPLHF
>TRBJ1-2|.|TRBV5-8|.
TGTGCCAGCAGCCCTTTCCGGGAGGACTACACCTTC
CASSPFREDYTF
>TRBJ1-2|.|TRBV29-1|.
TGCAGCGTTGTTGACAGGCTCTATGGCTACACCTTC
CSVVDRLYGYTF
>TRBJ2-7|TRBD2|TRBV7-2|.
TGTGCCAGCAGCGTTAGCGGGGGTCAGTTCTACGAGCAGTACTTC
CASSVSGGQFYEQYF
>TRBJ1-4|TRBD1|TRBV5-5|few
TGTGCCAGCAGCCTTGAGGGGGCAGGCCCTGGAAAACTGTTTTTT
CASSLEGAGPGKLFF
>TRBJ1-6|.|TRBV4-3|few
TGCGCCAGCAGCCAAGAGGCAGATCATAATTCACCCCTCCACTTT
CASSQEADHNSPLHF
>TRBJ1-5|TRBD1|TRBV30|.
TGTGCCTGGAGCGGACAGGGCGATCAGCCCCAGCATTTT
CAWSGQGDQPQHF
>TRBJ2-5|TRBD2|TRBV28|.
TGTGCCAGCAGTTCAGCGGGACTAGGTGCTGTAGAGACCCAGTACTTC
CASSSAGLGAVETQYF
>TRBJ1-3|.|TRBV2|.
TGTGCCAGCAGTGAATGGGCAGGGGCTGGAAACACCATATATTTT
CASSEWAGAGNTIYF
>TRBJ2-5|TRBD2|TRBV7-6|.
TGTGCCAGCAGCTTAGAGTCTAGCGGGGGGCCGACCCAGTACTTC
CASSLESSGGPTQYF
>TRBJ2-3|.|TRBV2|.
TGTGCCAGCAGTGAACTACCAGATACGCAGTATTTT
CASSELPDTQYF
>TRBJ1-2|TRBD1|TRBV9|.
TGTGCCAGCAGCCTCCGGGACAGCTATGGCTACACCTTC
CASSLRDSYGYTF
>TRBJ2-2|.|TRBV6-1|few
TGTGCCAGCAGGGTGGAGATTTTGACCGGGGAGCTGTTTTTT
CASRVEILTGELFF
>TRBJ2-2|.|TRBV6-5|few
TGTGCCAGCAGTTACTATAGATGGGGGGAGCTGTTTTTT
CASSYYRWGELFF
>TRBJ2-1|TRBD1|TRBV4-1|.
TGCGCCAGCAGCCAAGCGGACGGGACAGTCTCCTACAATGAGCAGTTCTTC
CASSQADGTVSYNEQFF
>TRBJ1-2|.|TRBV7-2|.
TGTGCCAGCGGTCGGGGGTATGGCTACACCTTC
CASGRGYGYTF
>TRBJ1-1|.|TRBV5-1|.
TGCGCCAGCAGCTTGGGGCAGTACACTGAAGCTTTCTTT
CASSLGQYTEAFF
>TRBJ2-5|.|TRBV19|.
TGTGCCAGTAGCCAGACAGAGCTAAACTTTAAAGAGACCCAGTACTTC
CASSQTELNFKETQYF
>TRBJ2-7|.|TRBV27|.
TGTGCCAGCAGATCCAGCTCCTACGAGCAGTACTTC
CASRSSSYEQYF
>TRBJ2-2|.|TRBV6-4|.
TGTGCCAGCAGTGACTCCCCCGACACCGGGGAGCTGTTTTTT
CASSDSPDTGELFF
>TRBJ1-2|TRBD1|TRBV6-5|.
TGTGCCAGCAGGACCGACAGGGACTATGGCTACACCTTC
CASRTDRDYGYTF
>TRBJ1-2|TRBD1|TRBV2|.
TGTGCCAGCAGTGATTGGGCGAGAGGGGGCCGTTATGGCTACACCTTC
CASSDWARGGRYGYTF
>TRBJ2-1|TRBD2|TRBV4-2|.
TGTGCCAGCAGCCGAGTTAGCGGGACCGGGCCGTCCTACAATGAGCAGTTCTTC
CASSRVSGTGPSYNEQFF